The clone carrying this TCR beta chain has ten or more counts. What it binds is unknown. These data are taken from a study of identical twins. TCRdb re-called the 5' RACE reads with MiXCR, one entry per CDR3 protein. The sample has hundreds of thousands of distinct CDR3 sequences, less than 25% seen once. Findings of the study overall: Memory repertoires showed no such pattern, whereas abundant cord blood beta clonotypes carried fewer insertions. Models underestimated how often monozygotic twins shared out-of-frame TCR alpha.

This sample was also put to use in a study of T cells expressing NK-cell markers. That work states: The TCR beta repertoires originated in sorted CD3+CD56+NKG2C+, CD3+CD56+NKG2C- and CD3+CD56-NKG2C+ T cells. Restriction of sorting to alpha-beta TCR T cells was accomplished in several experiments using an anti-gamma-delta TCR antibody.

The TCR comes from a woman aged 18-29 years in good health. The sample consisted of PBMCs.

The CDR3 coding sequence is TGCAGCGTTGAAGGCCGGGACAGGGGGCTGGATGAGCAGTTCTTC. It yields the protein CSVEGRDRGLDEQFF. The chain combines TRBV29-1 with TRBJ2-1, with TRBD1 matching over 12 bases. The V segment lost 1 base and the J segment 8 bases; nucleotides outside the gene matches: 6. CDR3 length: 15 residues. Germline CDR1 is SQVTM and CDR2 is ANQGSEA.